This entry lists 27 T cell receptor beta chains sequenced from one sample in a study of early T cells in non-severe SARS-CoV-2 infection. Each CDR3 protein gets one entry after TCRdb re-called the 5' RACE reads with MiXCR. In the table there are about 56,000 distinct CDR3 sequences, over 10% of which are singletons. Sequencing input: whole blood. These receptors came from an adult who was a healthcare worker with PCR-confirmed SARS-CoV-2 infection or an uninfected control (not recorded which).

The sample holds many counts of this clonotype. The chain carries TRBV6-1 and TRBJ1-5; 11 nucleotides match TRBD1. The V gene end was trimmed by 6 bases and the J gene end by 2 bases; junction bases not matched to a gene: 6. Germline V gene data show CDR1 as MNHNS and CDR2 as SASEGT. The CDR3 consists of 16 residues. CDR3 DNA sequence: TGTGCCAGCAGGTTCGGACAGGGGGCCCGCAATCAGCCCCAGCATTTT. Protein sequence: CASRFGQGARNQPQHF.

This clonotype appeared many times. V is TRBV29-1 and J is TRBJ2-6; possibly TRBD1 or TRBD2 for D (5 bases each). The CDR3 extends over 16 amino acids. Germline CDR1 SQVTM, CDR2 ANQGSEA. The germline V and J ends were trimmed by 4 bases and 0 bases, with 13 bases remaining between them. The CDR3 DNA reads as TGCAGCGTTGGGAGGACATCCACCTCTGGGGCCAACGTCCTGACTTTC. Its translation is CSVGRTSTSGANVLTF.

The V gene is TRBV29-1, the J gene TRBJ2-7, with 8 positions matching TRBD2. This CDR3 spans 13 amino acids. The V gene end was trimmed by 6 bases and the J gene end by 5 bases; junction bases not matched to a gene: 9. Germline V gives CDR1 SQVTM, CDR2 ANQGSEA. This CDR3 is CSVRGGGRHEQYF. In DNA, the CDR3 is TGCAGCGTCCGAGGCGGGGGGAGACACGAGCAGTACTTC.

This clonotype came up many times. This chain connects TRBV6-6 to TRBJ2-7; tentatively, D is TRBD1 (6 bases). This CDR3 has 16 amino acids. Trimming took 0 bases from V and 3 from J, leaving 15 bases between them. CDR1 is MNHNY and CDR2 is SVGAGI in the germline V gene (reference sequence). The CDR3 spells CASSYSMSYRVYEQYF. For the CDR3, the DNA is TGTGCCAGCAGTTACTCGATGTCCTACAGGGTCTACGAGCAGTACTTC.

This clonotype was observed a few times. This chain joins TRBV7-3 and TRBJ2-3, with D uncertain. The CDR3 covers 14 residues. Trimming cost V 5 bases and J 1 base, with 10 bases left between them. In germline, CDR1 is SGHTA, CDR2 FQGTGA. The chain's CDR3 is CASSPDQGTDTQYF. The CDR3 bases are TGTGCCAGCAGCCCGGACCAGGGCACAGATACGCAGTATTTT.

At least ten counts were recorded for this clonotype. V usage is TRBV19 and J usage is TRBJ2-1; D might be TRBD1 or TRBD2, each matching 5 bases. Deletions cut 4 bases from V and 4 bases from J, with 11 bases between. This CDR3 has 14 residues. CDR1 LNHDA and CDR2 SQIVND come from the germline V gene (reference sequence). DNA for the CDR3: TGTGCCAGTAGTACCTCCGGGACGTACAATGAGCAGTTCTTC. This translates into CASSTSGTYNEQFF.

This clonotype was observed at least ten times. V gene TRBV7-2 combines with J gene TRBJ2-1; D remains ambiguous. This CDR3 is built from 12 residues. Looked up from germline, CDR1 is SGHTA and CDR2 is FQGNSA. V gave up 7 bases and J gave up 4 bases, with 8 bases separating them. This chain's CDR3 is CASTMIYNEQFF. CDR3 nucleotides: TGTGCCAGCACCATGATTTACAATGAGCAGTTCTTC.

This clonotype was detected ten times or more. The rearrangement joins TRBV3-1 to TRBJ2-7; TRBD1 matches 7 bases. This CDR3 is 16 amino acids long. Germline values: CDR1 LGHDT, CDR2 YNNKEL (reference sequence). Trimming removed 4 bases from V and 2 bases from J; junction bases left unmatched: 11. In DNA, the CDR3 is TGTGCCAGCAGCCGATTGCCTCCGACAGGGACCTACGAGCAGTACTTC. This codes for CASSRLPPTGTYEQYF.

The chain has TRBV3-1 and TRBJ2-3; maybe TRBD2 (6 bases). Germline lookup yields CDR1 LGHDT and CDR2 YNNKEL (reference sequence). This CDR3 comprises 15 residues. V lost 2 bases to trimming and J lost 2 bases, with 11 bases between them. The CDR3, as DNA: TGTGCCAGCAGCCAAAAGGAGGGGCCCACAGATACGCAGTATTTT. It codes for CASSQKEGPTDTQYF.

This clonotype was recorded many times. The chain couples TRBV18 to TRBJ2-5; D ambiguous. The CDR3 covers 15 residues. Trimming removed 3 bases from V and 1 base from J, with 12 bases in between. The germline V gene has CDR1 KGHSH and CDR2 LQKENI. The CDR3 DNA reads as TGTGCCAGCTCACCTACCCCTTCTCTCCAAGAGACCCAGTACTTC. Its protein product is CASSPTPSLQETQYF. Full variable domain (missing parts from reference TRBV18 and TRBJ2-5): NAGVMQNPRHLVRRRGQEARLRCSPMKGHSHVYWYRQLPEEGLKFMVYLQKENIIDESGMPKERFSAEFPKEGPSILRIQQVVRGDSAAYFCASSPTPSLQETQYFGPGTRLLVL.

Ten or more counts support this clonotype. V gene TRBV29-1 combines with J gene TRBJ2-1, with 8 bases fitting TRBD2. The germline V gene encodes CDR1 SQVTM and CDR2 ANQGSEA. This CDR3 spans 13 amino acids. J was trimmed by 9 bases and V by 6 bases; bases with no gene match: 10. The DNA of the CDR3 is TGCAGCGTGTCCAGCGGGAGTGGCGGTGAGCAGTTCTTC. This gives the protein CSVSSGSGGEQFF.

This clonotype was counted a few times. The genes are TRBV10-3 and TRBJ2-1, with D perhaps TRBD1 (6 bases). This CDR3 is 16 amino acids long. CDR1 and CDR2 (germline): ENHRY, SYGVKD. V lost 5 bases to trimming and J lost 0 bases, with 14 bases between them. The DNA for the CDR3 is TGTGCCATCAGTCAGCCTGGACAGAACTCCTACAATGAGCAGTTCTTC. Protein product: CAISQPGQNSYNEQFF.

There are a few counts of this clonotype. The chain carries TRBV20-1 and TRBJ1-6, with D tentatively TRBD1 (5 bases). Trimming stripped 6 bases from V and 8 bases from J, with 14 bases between. The CDR3 covers 13 residues. Germline loops: CDR1 DFQATT, CDR2 SNEGSKA (reference sequence). CDR3 bases: TGCAGTGCCCCCCCAGCCAGGGATTCACCCCTCCACTTT. Protein sequence: CSAPPARDSPLHF.

At least ten counts were recorded for this clonotype. This chain uses TRBV30 with TRBJ1-1, with no clear D. Per the germline V gene, CDR1 is GTSNPN and CDR2 is SVGIG (reference sequence). The CDR3 is 12 residues long. Trimming took off 2 bases at V and 1 base at J, with 5 bases between the two ends. The CDR3 protein is CAWSPPNTEAFF. The CDR3 nucleotides read TGTGCCTGGAGTCCGCCGAACACTGAAGCTTTCTTT.

This clonotype has ten or more counts. The chain recombines TRBV5-6 with TRBJ2-2; unclear D gene. V lost 0 bases to trimming and J lost 4 bases, with 7 bases between them. This CDR3 region has 14 residues. Looked up from germline, CDR1 is SGHDT and CDR2 is YYEEEE. The DNA for the CDR3 is TGTGCCAGCAGCTTGGGGTCAGTCACCGGGGAGCTGTTTTTT. Protein product: CASSLGSVTGELFF.

This clonotype was counted many times. V gene TRBV12-3 or TRBV12-4 combines with J gene TRBJ2-5, with D uncertain. V shed 5 bases and J shed 5 bases, with 9 bases lying between them. The CDR3 length is 12 residues. CDR3: CASSPTGETQYF. The CDR3 DNA is TGTGCCAGCAGTCCGACCGGCGAGACCCAGTACTTC.

In this sample, this clonotype turned up many times. This chain connects TRBV5-6 to TRBJ1-4; a weak D match, TRBD1 (5 bases). CDR3 length equals 17 residues. Between the trimmed V and J ends, which lost 0 bases and 6 bases, there was a span of 18 bases. The germline CDR1 and CDR2 sequences are SGHDT and YYEEEE. The CDR3 DNA follows: TGTGCCAGCAGCTTGGCAGGGCGCTACCGGGGGGATGAAAAACTGTTTTTT. Its translation: CASSLAGRYRGDEKLFF.

This clonotype was detected many times. V and J are TRBV6-5 and TRBJ1-3; the D gene is possibly TRBD1 (5 bases). V was shortened by 2 bases and J by 0 bases, with 8 bases between the two germline ends. Germline CDR1 and CDR2: MNHEY and SVGAGI. The CDR3 is made up of 15 amino acids. The CDR3 spells CASSYAGDSGNTIYF. CDR3 sequence (DNA): TGTGCCAGCAGTTACGCGGGGGACTCTGGAAACACCATATATTTT.

This clonotype came up many times. This chain connects TRBV2 to TRBJ1-1, with D unresolved. Germline V gives CDR1 SNHLY, CDR2 FYNNEI. There are 14 residues in the CDR3. Trimming removed 6 bases at V and 4 bases at J, with 15 bases between. Here the CDR3 DNA reads TGTGCCAGCAGCCAGTCGGACGGAGGCACTGAAGCTTTCTTT. Translating gives CASSQSDGGTEAFF.

J is TRBJ2-5 and V is TRBV28; 7 positions match TRBD1. J lost 3 bases, V lost 5 bases, and 12 bases had no gene match. Germline CDR1 MDHEN, CDR2 SYDVKM. The CDR3 loop spans 16 amino acids. The chain's CDR3 is CASSPSGRGREETQYF. CDR3 nucleotides: TGTGCCAGCAGTCCATCGGGAAGGGGGCGAGAAGAGACCCAGTACTTC.

This clonotype was counted at least ten times. The gene calls are TRBV11-2 and TRBJ1-1; D unclear. Germline CDR1 and CDR2: SGHAT and FQNNGV. The V end lost 5 bases, the J end lost 8 bases, and 12 bases lay between the germline ends. This CDR3 region has 12 residues. This chain's CDR3 is CASSTLSREAFF. The CDR3 coding sequence is TGTGCCAGCAGCACCTTATCTAGGGAAGCTTTCTTT.

Ten or more counts support this clonotype. J is TRBJ2-7 and V is TRBV6-5; 9 nucleotides align to TRBD1. Germline V gives CDR1 MNHEY, CDR2 SVGAGI. This CDR3 is built from 15 residues. Unmatched junction bases numbered 7, after V lost 2 bases and J lost 5 bases. CDR3 sequence (DNA): TGTGCCAGCAGTTACGGGTGGACAGGGGACCACGAGCAGTACTTC. It translates to CASSYGWTGDHEQYF.

The sample holds many counts of this clonotype. V usage is TRBV27 and J usage is TRBJ1-2, with D unclear. CDR3 length equals 16 residues. Germline assignment: CDR1 MNHEY and CDR2 SMNVEV (reference sequence). Trimming cost V 5 bases and J 4 bases, with 20 bases left between them. CDR3 coding DNA: TGTGCCAGCAGTCAAAGTACGGGTCTTTCTGTCTATGGCTACACCTTC. Encoded protein: CASSQSTGLSVYGYTF.

The J gene is TRBJ2-1, the V gene TRBV25-1; 9 bases are shared with TRBD1. Looked up from germline, CDR1 is MGHDK and CDR2 is SYGVNS. This CDR3 has 15 amino acids. Trimming took 6 bases from V and 7 from J; bases not matched to a gene: 10. The CDR3 loop reads CASSPNRGQKNEQFF. CDR3 DNA: TGTGCCAGCAGCCCTAACAGGGGGCAAAAGAATGAGCAGTTCTTC.

There are many counts of this clonotype. The rearrangement links TRBV12-3 or TRBV12-4 to TRBJ2-4; tentatively, D is TRBD1 (5 bases). With 6 bases removed from V and 2 bases from J, the gap between germline ends came to 8 bases. The CDR3 runs to 13 residues. The CDR3 DNA follows: TGTGCCAGCAGGGGGCAAACCAAAAACATTCAGTACTTC. Amino acid sequence: CASRGQTKNIQYF.

V is TRBV5-6 and J is TRBJ1-5, with 8 nucleotides matching TRBD1. This CDR3 is 14 amino acids long. The germline CDR1 and CDR2 sequences are SGHDT and YYEEEE. Trimming at V came to 3 bases and at J to 4 bases, leaving 3 bases not matched to a gene. CDR3 amino acids: CASSWGQDNQPQHF. DNA for the CDR3: TGTGCCAGCAGCTGGGGACAGGATAATCAGCCCCAGCATTTT.

This clonotype was detected a few times. The CDR3 is CSAPGRGRDGELFF. The CDR3 DNA reads TGCAGTGCCCCCGGTCGGGGACGAGACGGGGAGCTGTTTTTT. The V gene is TRBV20-1, the J gene TRBJ2-2, with D perhaps being TRBD1 or TRBD2 (5 bases each). Trimming took 6 bases from V and 7 from J, leaving 18 bases between them. Germline V gives CDR1 DFQATT, CDR2 SNEGSKA (reference sequence). The CDR3 is 14 amino acids.